The 17 T cell receptor beta chains presented below share a single source sample, sequenced in a study of T cells in Graves' hyperthyroidism and ophthalmopathy. Researchers amplified the TCR beta CDR3 regions from RNA transcripts. With the HTBI primer set, the TCR CDR3 went through a first round of RT-PCR. TCRdb redid the calling of the multiplex PCR reads with MiXCR, one entry per CDR3 protein. Of about 560,000 distinct CDR3 sequences in the sample, about a sixth were seen once. Specimen: blood. The receptor set was obtained from a woman aged 18-29 years with Graves' hyperthyroidism.

The chain employs TRBV6-1 and TRBJ1-4, with D perhaps matching TRBD1 (6 bases). V shed 7 bases and J shed 0 bases, with 9 bases lying between them. The CDR3 runs 14 residues. Germline V gives CDR1 MNHNS, CDR2 SASEGT. The CDR3 DNA reads TGTGCCAGCAAAAGGGGGGCAACTAATGAAAAACTGTTTTTT. Amino acids: CASKRGATNEKLFF.

This clonotype has ten or more counts. The DNA for the CDR3 is TGTGCCAGCAATAAAGGGCGGGTGAACAATGAGCAGTTCTTC. Protein sequence: CASNKGRVNNEQFF. The V call is TRBV12-3 or TRBV12-4, the J call TRBJ2-1, with D possibly matching TRBD2 (5 bases). The CDR3 sequence is 14 residues long. The V end lost 7 bases, the J end lost 5 bases, and 15 bases lay between the germline ends.

This clonotype was seen ten or more times. The V gene is TRBV28, the J gene TRBJ2-1; 10 nucleotides align to TRBD2. Germline V gene data show CDR1 as MDHEN and CDR2 as SYDVKM. V dropped 6 bases and J dropped 0; count of bases not matched to a gene: 5. This CDR3 spans 16 amino acids. The CDR3 loop is CASSLLAGSSYNEQFF. The CDR3 DNA follows: TGTGCCAGCAGCCTACTAGCGGGGAGCTCCTACAATGAGCAGTTCTTC.

This clonotype was detected a few times. The chain couples TRBV28 to TRBJ1-2; D is uncertain. Germline values: CDR1 MDHEN, CDR2 SYDVKM. Trimming stripped 2 bases from V and 1 base from J, with 14 bases between. The CDR3 runs to 16 residues. The CDR3 here is CASSLDLGKINYGYTF. CDR3 sequence (DNA): TGTGCCAGCAGTTTAGATCTCGGCAAAATTAACTATGGCTACACCTTC.

This CDR3 reads CSPTGPGTDTQYF. The DNA for the CDR3 is TGCAGCCCGACAGGGCCGGGCACAGATACGCAGTATTTT. The gene calls are TRBV29-1 and TRBJ2-3; 7 bases map to TRBD1. Germline CDR1 reads SQVTM; CDR2 reads ANQGSEA. The CDR3 totals 13 residues. V lost 8 bases, J lost 1 base, and 6 bases stayed unmatched.

The rearrangement uses TRBV3-1 and TRBJ1-6; weak D call: TRBD1 (6 bases). Germline CDR1 is LGHDT and CDR2 is YNNKEL (reference sequence). Trimming stripped 5 bases from V and 1 base from J, with 12 bases between. The CDR3 is 16 amino acids. The CDR3 region has the DNA TGTGCCAGCAGCGAGACAGGACTATCCTATAATTCACCCCTCCACTTT. As protein: CASSETGLSYNSPLHF.

This clonotype was found many times. The V and J genes are TRBV9 and TRBJ1-1; weak D call: TRBD1 (6 bases). Germline V gene sequence: CDR1 SGDLS, CDR2 YYNGEE. V was cut by 4 bases and J by 1 base, with 14 bases left in between. CDR3 size: 15 residues. CDR3 in amino acids: CASSRYRETNTEAFF. Written as DNA, the CDR3 is TGTGCCAGCAGCAGATACAGGGAAACGAACACTGAAGCTTTCTTT.

This clonotype was counted a few times. CDR3 residues: CASSLRRAGVNTEAFF. The CDR3 DNA follows: TGCGCCAGCAGCTTGCGGCGGGCAGGGGTGAACACTGAAGCTTTCTTT. The chain recombines TRBV5-1 with TRBJ1-1, with D possibly matching TRBD1 (6 bases). CDR1 and CDR2 from the germline V gene are SGHRS and YFSETQ. The CDR3 totals 16 residues. V lost 1 base and J lost 0, with 13 bases in between.

The V call is TRBV30, the J call TRBJ2-5; tentatively, D is TRBD2 (6 bases). CDR3 length: 17 amino acids. V was pared by 4 bases and J by 5 bases, with 26 bases between. Germline V lookup: CDR1 GTSNPN, CDR2 SVGIG (reference sequence). Here the CDR3 reads CAWIGRSGVGVGETQYF. In DNA, the CDR3 is TGTGCCTGGATCGGCAGATCGGGAGTAGGGGTTGGGGAGACCCAGTACTTC.

The CDR3 loop reads CASSLETASGKLFF. In nucleotides, the CDR3 is TGCGCCAGCAGCTTGGAAACCGCCAGCGGAAAACTGTTTTTT. The V and J genes are TRBV5-1 and TRBJ1-4; unclear D gene. The CDR3 runs to 14 residues. Germline-derived CDR1 and CDR2 are SGHRS and YFSETQ. Between the trimmed V and J ends, which lost 0 bases and 10 bases, there was a span of 13 bases.

Of note for this clonotype: This clone may be a read error of a much larger clone one base away. The rearrangement uses TRBV28 and TRBJ2-3; tentatively, D is TRBD2 (5 bases). CDR3 length: 16 residues. Germline-derived CDR1 and CDR2 are MDHEN and SYDVKM. With 5 bases removed from V and 2 bases from J, the gap between germline ends came to 17 bases. Written as DNA, the CDR3 is TGTGCCAGCAGTGCCCCACTAGTTCCGGCCACAGATACGCAGTATTTT. Protein: CASSAPLVPATDTQYF.

The chain joins TRBV20-1 to TRBJ2-7; the match to TRBD1 covers 9 bases. The CDR3 contains 18 residues. CDR1 is DFQATT and CDR2 is SNEGSKA in the germline V gene (reference sequence). Trimming at V came to 6 bases and at J to 0 bases, leaving 18 bases not matched to a gene. The CDR3 loop is CSAPGRDRETRNSYEQYF. CDR3 in DNA: TGCAGTGCCCCTGGACGGGACAGGGAAACCCGGAACTCCTACGAGCAGTACTTC.

The chain recombines TRBV10-3 with TRBJ2-2; a weak D match, TRBD1 (5 bases). V was trimmed by 2 bases and J by 0 bases, leaving 10 bases between them. CDR3 size: 16 residues. Germline lookup yields CDR1 ENHRY and CDR2 SYGVKD. The CDR3 here is CAISEPTDSNTGELFF. CDR3 nucleotide sequence: TGTGCCATCAGTGAGCCGACAGACTCGAACACCGGGGAGCTGTTTTTT.

As DNA, the CDR3 is TGTGCCGTCGCGCAGGCTAGCTCCAATGAGCAGTTCTTC. Amino acids: CAVAQASSNEQFF. This chain connects TRBV10-3 to TRBJ2-1, with D perhaps TRBD2 (5 bases). In germline, CDR1 is ENHRY, CDR2 SYGVKD. The CDR3 is made up of 13 amino acids. Trimming removed 11 bases from V and 6 bases from J, with 17 bases in between.

In this sample, this clonotype turned up a few times. The chain employs TRBV20-1 and TRBJ2-7; D is possibly TRBD1 (8 bases). The germline CDR1 and CDR2 sequences are DFQATT and SNEGSKA (reference sequence). The CDR3 has 12 residues. V was clipped by 6 bases and J by 3 bases, with 12 bases between them. The CDR3 coding sequence is TGCAGTGCCGGGGGGACAGGCTACGAGCAGTACTTC. The encoded protein is CSAGGTGYEQYF.

This clonotype appeared many times. The chain links TRBV7-9 to TRBJ2-3; no clear D gene. The CDR3 covers 13 residues. Per germline, CDR1 SEHNR and CDR2 FQNEAQ (reference sequence). V gave up 4 bases and J gave up 5 bases, with 10 bases separating them. The chain's CDR3 is CASSSTGGDTQYF. The CDR3 bases are TGTGCCAGCAGCTCCACCGGCGGAGATACGCAGTATTTT.

The gene calls are TRBV6-6 and TRBJ2-1; tentative D call: TRBD2 (5 bases). Trimming took 2 bases from V and 0 from J, leaving 8 bases between them. The CDR3 totals 15 residues. The germline CDR1 and CDR2 sequences are MNHNY and SVGAGI (reference sequence). This chain's CDR3 is CASSYGESSYNEQFF. CDR3 sequence (DNA): TGTGCCAGCAGTTACGGGGAGAGCTCCTACAATGAGCAGTTCTTC.